This T cell receptor beta chain emerged from a study of low-dose radiotherapy and immunotherapy resistance in tumors. The sample holds many counts of this clonotype. J gave up 4 bases and V 0 bases, and 10 bases lay outside the gene matches. The CDR3 runs 18 residues. Germline CDR1 reads SGDLS; CDR2 reads YYNGEE. TRAV- and TRBV-specific primers primed first-strand cDNA, covering alpha and beta chains. Amplification of TCRs used a constant-region primer and V-primer adapter for roughly 20 PCR cycles. TCRdb passed the reads through MiXCR, listing each CDR3 protein once. Of roughly 95,000 distinct CDR3 sequences listed, 20% to 25% are singletons. As for time point: after trial treatment. The treatment denotes: LDRT plus nivolumab, ipilimumab, low-dose cyclophosphamide and aspirin (RACIN trial).

This TCR was recovered from a female donor with ovarian cancer. The V and J genes are TRBV9 and TRBJ2-2; 9 nucleotides match TRBD2. Source: PBMCs, taken after low-dose radiotherapy plus immunotherapy. The CDR3 protein is CASSVAASGIRRTGELFF. CDR3 in DNA: TGTGCCAGCAGCGTAGCGGCTAGCGGGATTCGGCGCACCGGGGAGCTGTTTTTT.